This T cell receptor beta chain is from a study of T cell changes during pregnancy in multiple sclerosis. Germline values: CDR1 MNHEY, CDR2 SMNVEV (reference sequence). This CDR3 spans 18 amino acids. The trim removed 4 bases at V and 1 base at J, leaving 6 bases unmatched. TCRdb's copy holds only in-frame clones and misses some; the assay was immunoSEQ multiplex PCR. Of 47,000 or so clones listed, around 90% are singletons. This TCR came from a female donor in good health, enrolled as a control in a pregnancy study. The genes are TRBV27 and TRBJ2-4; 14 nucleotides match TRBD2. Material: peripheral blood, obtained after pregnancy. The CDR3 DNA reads TGTGCCAGCAGTTCCCGGACTAGCGGGAGGTCGGCCAAAAACATTCAGTACTTC. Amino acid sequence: CASSSRTSGRSAKNIQYF.